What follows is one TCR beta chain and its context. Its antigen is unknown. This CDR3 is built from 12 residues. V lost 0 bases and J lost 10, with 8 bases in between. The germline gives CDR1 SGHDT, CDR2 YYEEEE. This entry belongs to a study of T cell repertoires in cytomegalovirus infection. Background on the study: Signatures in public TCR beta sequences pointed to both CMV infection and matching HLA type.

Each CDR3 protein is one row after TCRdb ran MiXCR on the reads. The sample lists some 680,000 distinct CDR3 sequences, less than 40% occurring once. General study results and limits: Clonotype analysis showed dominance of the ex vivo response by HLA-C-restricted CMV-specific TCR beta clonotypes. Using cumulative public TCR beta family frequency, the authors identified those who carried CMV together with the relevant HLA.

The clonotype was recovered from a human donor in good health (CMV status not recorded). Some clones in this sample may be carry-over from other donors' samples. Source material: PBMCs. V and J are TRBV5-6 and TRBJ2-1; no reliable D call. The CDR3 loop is CASSLDMGEQFF. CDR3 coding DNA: TGTGCCAGCAGCTTGGATATGGGAGAGCAGTTCTTC.